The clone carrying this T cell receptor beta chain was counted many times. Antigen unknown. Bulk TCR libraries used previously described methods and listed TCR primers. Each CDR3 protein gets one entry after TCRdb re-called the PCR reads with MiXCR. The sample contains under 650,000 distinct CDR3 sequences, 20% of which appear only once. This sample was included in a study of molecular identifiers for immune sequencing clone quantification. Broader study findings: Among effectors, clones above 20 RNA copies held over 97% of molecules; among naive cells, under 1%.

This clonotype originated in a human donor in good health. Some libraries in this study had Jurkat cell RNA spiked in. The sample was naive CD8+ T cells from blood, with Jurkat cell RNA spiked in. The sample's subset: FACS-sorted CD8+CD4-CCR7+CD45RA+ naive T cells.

The CDR3 nucleotides read TGTGCCAGCAGAATAGAGGGGGCTGGCAATCAGCCCCAGCATTTT. Its translation: CASRIEGAGNQPQHF. The chain is built from TRBV12-3 or TRBV12-4 and TRBJ1-5, with 7 positions matching TRBD1. With V trimmed by 6 bases and J by 2 bases, 7 bases remained unmatched. The CDR3 sequence is 15 residues long.